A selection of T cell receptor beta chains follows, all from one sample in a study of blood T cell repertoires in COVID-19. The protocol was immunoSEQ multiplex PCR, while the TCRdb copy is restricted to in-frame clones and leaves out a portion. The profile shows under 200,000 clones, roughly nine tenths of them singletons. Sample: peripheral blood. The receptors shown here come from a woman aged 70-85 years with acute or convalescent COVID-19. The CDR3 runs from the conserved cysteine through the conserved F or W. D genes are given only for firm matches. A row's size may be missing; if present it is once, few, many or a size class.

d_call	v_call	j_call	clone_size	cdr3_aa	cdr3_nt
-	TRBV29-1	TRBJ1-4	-	CSALGRGTNEKLFF	TGCAGCGCCCTAGGAAGGGGAACTAATGAAAAACTGTTTTTT
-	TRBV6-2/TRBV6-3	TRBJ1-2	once	CASGQLDGRKYGYTF	TGTGCCAGCGGCCAACTTGACGGCAGGAAGTATGGCTACACCTTC
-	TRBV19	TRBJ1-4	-	CASSIVGLEKLFF	TGTGCCAGTAGTATTGTGGGACTGGAAAAACTGTTTTTT
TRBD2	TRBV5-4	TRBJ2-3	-	CASSLAGAGGDTQYF	TGTGCCAGCAGCTTGGCCGGAGCGGGAGGGGATACGCAGTATTTT
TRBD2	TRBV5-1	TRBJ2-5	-	CASSFAPGGGGETQYF	TGCGCCAGCAGCTTTGCCCCGGGGGGAGGCGGAGAGACCCAGTACTTC
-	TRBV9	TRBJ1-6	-	CASSADDFRNSPLHF	TGTGCCAGCAGCGCCGATGACTTTCGGAATTCACCCCTCCACTTT
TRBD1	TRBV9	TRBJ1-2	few	CASSVAGSTGGYTF	TGTGCCAGCAGCGTAGCCGGATCGACAGGGGGCTACACCTTC
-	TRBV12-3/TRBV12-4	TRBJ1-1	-	CASGPSREAFF	TGTGCCAGCGGGCCCTCACGGGAAGCTTTCTTT
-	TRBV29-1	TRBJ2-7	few	CSARHGHSYEQYF	TGCAGCGCGCGGCACGGACACTCCTACGAGCAGTACTTC
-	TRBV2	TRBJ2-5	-	CASSPRSRDSQETQYF	TGTGCCAGCAGTCCGAGATCCCGGGACTCCCAAGAGACCCAGTACTTC
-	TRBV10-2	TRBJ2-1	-	CASSLTGDGGNEQFF	TGCGCCAGCAGTTTGACAGGTGACGGCGGCAATGAGCAGTTCTTC
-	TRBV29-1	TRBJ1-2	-	CSVEDGGIGYTF	TGCAGCGTTGAAGATGGAGGCATTGGCTACACCTTC
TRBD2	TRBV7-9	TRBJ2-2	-	CASSSRGGGTGELFF	TGTGCCAGCAGCTCCCGAGGCGGGGGGACCGGGGAGCTGTTTTTT
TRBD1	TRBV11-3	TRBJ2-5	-	CASSPRTGGFQETQYF	TGTGCCAGCAGCCCACGGACAGGGGGCTTCCAAGAGACCCAGTACTTC
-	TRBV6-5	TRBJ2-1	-	CASSYSGGVGREQFF	TGTGCCAGCAGTTACTCGGGGGGAGTCGGGCGTGAGCAGTTCTTC
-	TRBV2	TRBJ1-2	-	CASRGRNYGYTF	TGTGCCAGCAGGGGCCGTAACTATGGCTACACCTTC
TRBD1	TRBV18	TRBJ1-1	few	CASSLYNRGRGTEAFF	TGTGCCAGCTCACTTTACAACAGGGGTCGAGGTACTGAAGCTTTCTTT
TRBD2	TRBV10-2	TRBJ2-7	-	CASSLLAGGNEQYF	TGCGCCAGCAGCCTACTAGCGGGGGGAAACGAGCAGTACTTC
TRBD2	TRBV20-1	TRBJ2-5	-	CSAGGIGTNHF	TGCAGTGCTGGAGGGATCGGGACTAACCACTTC
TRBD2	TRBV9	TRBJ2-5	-	CASSVLAGVGEETQYF	TGTGCCAGCAGCGTTTTAGCGGGAGTTGGGGAAGAGACCCAGTACTTC
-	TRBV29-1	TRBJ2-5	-	CSVHPDPLWGVGETQYF	TGCAGCGTTCATCCCGATCCGTTGTGGGGGGTCGGAGAGACCCAGTACTTC
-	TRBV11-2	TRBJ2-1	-	CASSLDLGVYLQFF	TGTGCCAGCAGCTTAGATTTAGGGGTTTATCTTCAGTTCTTC
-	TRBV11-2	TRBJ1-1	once	CASSLGVTEAFF	TGTGCCAGCAGCTTAGGCGTTACTGAAGCTTTCTTT